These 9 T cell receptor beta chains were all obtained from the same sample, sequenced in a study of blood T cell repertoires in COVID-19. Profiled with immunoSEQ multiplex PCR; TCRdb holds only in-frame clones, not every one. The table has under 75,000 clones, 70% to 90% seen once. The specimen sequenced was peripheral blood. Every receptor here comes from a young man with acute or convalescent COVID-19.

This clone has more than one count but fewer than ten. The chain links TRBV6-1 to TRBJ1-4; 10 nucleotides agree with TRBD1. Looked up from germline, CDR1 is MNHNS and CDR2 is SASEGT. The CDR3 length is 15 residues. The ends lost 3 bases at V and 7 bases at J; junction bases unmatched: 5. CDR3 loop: CASSETGGEVEKLFF. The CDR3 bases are TGTGCCAGCAGTGAGACAGGGGGCGAGGTTGAAAAACTGTTTTTT.

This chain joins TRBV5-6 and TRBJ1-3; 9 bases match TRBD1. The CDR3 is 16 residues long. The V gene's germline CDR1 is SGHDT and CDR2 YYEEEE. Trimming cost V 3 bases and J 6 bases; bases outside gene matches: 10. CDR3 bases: TGTGCCAGCAGCTCCTATTACAGGACAGGGGAAAACACCATATATTTT. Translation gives CASSSYYRTGENTIYF.

The CDR3 loop reads CASSRDRDAGNTIYF. CDR3 in DNA: TGTGCCAGCAGTCGGGACAGAGACGCTGGAAACACCATATATTTT. The chain has TRBV6-5 and TRBJ1-3, with 7 nucleotides matching TRBD1. In germline, CDR1 is MNHEY, CDR2 SVGAGI. CDR3 length equals 15 residues. The V and J ends lost 5 bases and 2 bases, in that order; junction bases with no gene match: 6.

In DNA form, the CDR3 reads TGTGCCAGCATGGGGGCCTACAGGCATGAGCAGTTCTTC. It is translated as CASMGAYRHEQFF. This chain connects TRBV2 to TRBJ2-1; D may be TRBD1 (6 bases). The CDR3 length is 13 residues. Germline V gene lookup returns CDR1 SNHLY and CDR2 FYNNEI. Trimming shortened V by 7 bases and J by 8 bases, and 15 bases separated the two germline ends.

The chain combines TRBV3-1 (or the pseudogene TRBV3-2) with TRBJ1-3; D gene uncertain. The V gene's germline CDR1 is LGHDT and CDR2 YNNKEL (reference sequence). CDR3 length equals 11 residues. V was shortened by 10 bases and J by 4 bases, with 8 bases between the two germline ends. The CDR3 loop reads CATPRGNTIYF. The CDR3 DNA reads TGTGCCACCCCCAGGGGAAACACCATATATTTT.

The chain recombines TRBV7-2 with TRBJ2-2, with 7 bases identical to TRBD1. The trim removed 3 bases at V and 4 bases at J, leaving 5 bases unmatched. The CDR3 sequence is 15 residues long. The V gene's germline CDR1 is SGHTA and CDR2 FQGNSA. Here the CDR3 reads CASSFYDRATGELFF. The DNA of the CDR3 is TGTGCCAGCAGCTTTTACGACAGGGCCACCGGGGAGCTGTTTTTT.

This chain's CDR3 is CASSQEMELNTEAFF. The CDR3 bases are TGTGCCAGCAGCCAAGAGATGGAGCTTAACACTGAAGCTTTCTTT. The rearrangement uses TRBV4-2 and TRBJ1-1, with unresolved D. CDR1 and CDR2 from the germline V gene are LGHNA and YNFKEQ. This CDR3 has 15 amino acids. V was cut by 0 bases and J by 2 bases, with 10 bases left in between.

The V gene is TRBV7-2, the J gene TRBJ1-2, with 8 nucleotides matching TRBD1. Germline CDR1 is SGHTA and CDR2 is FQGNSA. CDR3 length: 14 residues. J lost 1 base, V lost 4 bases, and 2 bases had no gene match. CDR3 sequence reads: CASSYDRGNYGYTF. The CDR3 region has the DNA TGTGCCAGCAGCTATGACAGGGGTAACTATGGCTACACCTTC.

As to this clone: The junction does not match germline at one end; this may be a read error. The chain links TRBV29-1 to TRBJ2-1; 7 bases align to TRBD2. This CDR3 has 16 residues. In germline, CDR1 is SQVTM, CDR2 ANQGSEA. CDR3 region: CSVELVSSGLAANVIF. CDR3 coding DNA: TGCAGCGTTGAACTGGTCTCATCAGGGCTAGCGGCCAATGTCATCTTC.